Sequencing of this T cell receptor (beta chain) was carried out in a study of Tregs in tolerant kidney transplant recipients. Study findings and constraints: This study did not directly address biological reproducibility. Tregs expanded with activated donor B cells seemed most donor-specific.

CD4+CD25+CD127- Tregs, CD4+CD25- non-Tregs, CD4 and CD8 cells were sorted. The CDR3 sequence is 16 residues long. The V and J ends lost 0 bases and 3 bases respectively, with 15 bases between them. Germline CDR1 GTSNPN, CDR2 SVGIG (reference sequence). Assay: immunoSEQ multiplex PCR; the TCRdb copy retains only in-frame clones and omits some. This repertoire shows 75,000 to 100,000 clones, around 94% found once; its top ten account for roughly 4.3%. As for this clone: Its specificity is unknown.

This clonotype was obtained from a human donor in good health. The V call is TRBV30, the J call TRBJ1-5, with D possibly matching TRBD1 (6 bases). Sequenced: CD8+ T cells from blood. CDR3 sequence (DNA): TGTGCCTGGAGTGTAGGGGGGGCGCGGTACAATCAGCCCCAGCATTTT. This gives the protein CAWSVGGARYNQPQHF.